The 18 T cell receptor beta chains presented below share a single source sample, sequenced in a study of blood T cells in healthy people across ages. A second roughly 6 to 11 cycle PCR used barcoded and J-beta primers. One entry per CDR3 protein results from TCRdb running MiXCR on the 5' RACE reads. The sample records some 800,000 distinct CDR3 sequences, 40% to 50% being singletons. The specimen was blood. These receptors all stem from a man in his 60s in good health.

This clonotype is labeled medium-sized. The rearrangement links TRBV20-1 to TRBJ2-6, with D possibly being TRBD1 (6 bases). Looked up from germline, CDR1 is DFQATT and CDR2 is SNEGSKA (reference sequence). V was trimmed by 3 bases and J by 4 bases, leaving 10 bases between them. This CDR3 is built from 14 residues. The CDR3 spells CSASAGVGANVLTF. CDR3 DNA: TGCAGTGCTAGTGCAGGGGTCGGGGCCAACGTCCTGACTTTC.

In this sample, this clonotype turned up a few times. The chain links TRBV2 to TRBJ1-5, with D perhaps matching TRBD1 (5 bases). Germline V CDR1 and CDR2: SNHLY, FYNNEI. The ends were cut back, 4 bases at V and 5 bases at J, with 12 bases in the middle. The CDR3 loop spans 14 amino acids. Written as DNA, the CDR3 is TGTGCCAGCAGTGGGCGGACACTGCATCAGCCCCAGCATTTT. It specifies CASSGRTLHQPQHF. Filled out from reference TRBV2 and TRBJ1-5, the complete variable domain reads EPEVTQTPSHQVTQMGQEVILRCVPISNHLYFYWYRQILGQKVEFLVSFYNNEISEKSEIFDDQFSVERPDGSNFTLKIRSTKLEDSAMYFCASSGRTLHQPQHFGDGTRLSIL.

There are a few counts of this clonotype. The V call is TRBV6-5, the J call TRBJ1-5; the D is unclear. The germline V and J ends were trimmed by 2 bases and 0 bases, with 11 bases remaining between them. This CDR3 is 16 amino acids long. From germline, CDR1 is MNHEY and CDR2 SVGAGI. The CDR3 spells CASSYEEDPSNQPQHF. CDR3 DNA: TGTGCCAGCAGTTACGAGGAAGACCCTAGCAATCAGCCCCAGCATTTT.

The rearrangement uses TRBV27 and TRBJ2-7; 10 positions match TRBD2. This CDR3 contains 15 residues. V dropped 5 bases and J dropped 4; count of bases not matched to a gene: 8. CDR1 MNHEY and CDR2 SMNVEV come from the germline V gene (reference sequence). The CDR3 coding sequence is TGTGCCAGCAGTACTAGCGGGACTAGCTCTTACGAGCAGTACTTC. This translates into CASSTSGTSSYEQYF.

This chain joins TRBV20-1 and TRBJ2-1; 9 bases fit TRBD2. The CDR3 has 17 residues. V gave up 6 bases and J gave up 0 bases; unmatched junction bases: 12. CDR1 is DFQATT and CDR2 is SNEGSKA in the germline V gene (reference sequence). Here the CDR3 reads CSASRPGAGGSYNEQFF. The DNA for the CDR3 is TGCAGTGCCTCGAGACCGGGAGCGGGGGGCTCCTACAATGAGCAGTTCTTC.

The rearrangement links TRBV28 to TRBJ2-7; 11 nucleotides line up with TRBD2. Germline V gene lookup returns CDR1 MDHEN and CDR2 SYDVKM. The CDR3 has 14 amino acids. After removal of 6 bases from V and 4 bases from J, the junction contained 5 bases not matched to a gene. This chain's CDR3 is CASRSSGGIYEQYF. As DNA, the CDR3 is TGTGCCAGCAGATCTAGCGGGGGGATTTACGAGCAGTACTTC.

The V call is TRBV13, the J call TRBJ2-3; D is ambiguous. Germline CDR1 and CDR2: PRHDT and FYEKMQ (reference sequence). The length of the CDR3 is 16 residues. Deletions cut 0 bases from V and 1 base from J, with 11 bases between. This CDR3 is CASSLGTGGGTDTQYF. Here the CDR3 DNA reads TGTGCCAGCAGCTTAGGGACCGGTGGAGGCACAGATACGCAGTATTTT.

The chain links TRBV5-1 to TRBJ2-7, with D tentatively TRBD2 (6 bases). V lost 6 bases to trimming and J lost 0 bases, with 16 bases between them. Per germline, CDR1 SGHRS and CDR2 YFSETQ. The CDR3 loop spans 15 amino acids. As DNA, the CDR3 is TGCGCCAGCAACCCGGAGGGTTTAGGCTCCTACGAGCAGTACTTC. Amino acids: CASNPEGLGSYEQYF.

This clonotype was detected a few times. The chain is built from TRBV7-8 and TRBJ2-5, with D possibly TRBD1 on 5 matching bases. Trimming stripped 4 bases from V and 5 bases from J, with 14 bases between. Germline loops: CDR1 SGHVS, CDR2 FQNEAQ. This CDR3 has 14 amino acids. CDR3 protein: CASSYTSGLETQYF. The CDR3 region has the DNA TGTGCCAGCAGCTATACGTCAGGGCTCGAGACCCAGTACTTC.

The chain is built from TRBV20-1 and TRBJ1-3; D is possibly TRBD1 (5 bases). Trimming left V 1 base short and J 7 bases short, with 14 bases between. This CDR3 region has 14 residues. Germline V lookup: CDR1 DFQATT, CDR2 SNEGSKA (reference sequence). CDR3 coding DNA: TGCAGTGCTAGAGGTTCTTGGGACCTCAACACCATATATTTT. It specifies CSARGSWDLNTIYF.

The chain recombines TRBV20-1 with TRBJ1-1, with TRBD1 matching 7 bases. From germline, CDR1 is DFQATT and CDR2 SNEGSKA (reference sequence). The CDR3 consists of 13 residues. With 6 bases clipped from V and 3 bases from J, the junction kept 7 bases outside the gene matches. This CDR3 reads CSAARQGYTEAFF. The CDR3 bases are TGCAGTGCGGCACGACAGGGTTACACTGAAGCTTTCTTT.

This chain uses TRBV11-3 with TRBJ1-6, with TRBD1 matching over 9 bases. V trimming: 5 bases; J trimming: 8 bases; junction bases outside the gene matches: 10. The CDR3 is 16 residues long. CDR1 is SGHNT, CDR2 YENEEA, per germline. The CDR3 here is CASSVGTGTNDSPLHF. Here the CDR3 DNA reads TGTGCCAGCAGCGTTGGGACAGGGACGAATGATTCACCCCTCCACTTT.

The chain recombines TRBV18 with TRBJ2-1, with D unresolved. CDR3 size: 13 residues. V shed 3 bases and J shed 3 bases, with 6 bases lying between them. Germline loops: CDR1 KGHSH, CDR2 LQKENI. For the CDR3, the DNA is TGTGCCAGCTCACCTGGGAACTACAATGAGCAGTTCTTC. Translation: CASSPGNYNEQFF.

This clonotype was found a few times. The rearrangement links TRBV25-1 to TRBJ2-7, with D perhaps matching TRBD2 (6 bases). Germline V gene lookup returns CDR1 MGHDK and CDR2 SYGVNS. Trimming pared 1 base from V and 4 bases from J, leaving 20 bases between. The CDR3 extends over 17 amino acids. The CDR3 loop reads CASSESRGSLDTYEQYF. The CDR3 DNA is TGTGCCAGCAGTGAATCCCGGGGGAGTTTAGATACTTACGAGCAGTACTTC.

The chain employs TRBV21-1 and TRBJ2-6; TRBD1, the table's D call, lacks a check against the DNA. TRBV21-1 is a pseudogene segment. The CDR3 loop spans 15 amino acids. CDR3 protein: CASRRDGSGANVLTF. In DNA, the CDR3 is TGTGCCAGCAGAAGGGACGGGTCTGGGGCCAACGTCCTGACTTTC.

The CDR3: CSASKGVPLGGTDTQYF. In DNA, the CDR3 is TGCAGTGCTAGTAAAGGAGTCCCCCTTGGAGGCACAGATACGCAGTATTTT. This rearrangement joins TRBV20-1 to TRBJ2-3; D is undetermined. The V gene's germline CDR1 is DFQATT and CDR2 SNEGSKA (reference sequence). This CDR3 has 17 residues. V was trimmed by 3 bases and J by 1 base, leaving 20 bases between them.

The chain has TRBV9 and TRBJ1-6; D perhaps matches TRBD1 (5 bases). Germline CDR1 and CDR2: SGDLS and YYNGEE. Between the trimmed V and J ends, which lost 0 bases and 1 base, there was a span of 11 bases. The CDR3 is 17 residues long. CDR3 DNA sequence: TGTGCCAGCAGCGTAGAGGAGTGGGGGTCCTATAATTCACCCCTCCACTTT. Amino acid sequence: CASSVEEWGSYNSPLHF. The full variable domain, completed using reference TRBV9 and TRBJ1-6, is DSGVTQTPKHLITATGQRVTLRCSPRSGDLSVYWYQQSLDQGLQFLIQYYNGEERAKGNILERFSAQQFPDLHSELNLSSLELGDSALYFCASSVEEWGSYNSPLHFGNGTRLTVT.

This chain uses TRBV6-1 with TRBJ2-1; D perhaps matches TRBD2 (5 bases). This CDR3 contains 14 residues. CDR1 is MNHNS and CDR2 is SASEGT in the germline V gene. Trimming stripped 9 bases from V and 6 bases from J, with 18 bases between. Written as DNA, the CDR3 is TGTGCCAGTGTGGCGGGTTGGCCTTCCAATGAGCAGTTCTTC. Its translation: CASVAGWPSNEQFF.